This passage covers 14 T cell receptor beta chains from one sample sequenced in a study of human T cells and chemical hapten exposure. TCRdb called the RACE reads again in MiXCR, with one record for every CDR3 protein. The repertoire consists of 350,000 to 400,000 distinct CDR3 sequences, with less than 6.5% occurring once and the leading ten covering 2.5% to 3%. The time point denotes: pre-sensitization, week 0. Specified treatment: therapeutic diphenylcyclopropenone sensitization with weekly scalp DPC. Sequenced material: whole blood, taken in connection with sensitization to the hapten diphenylcyclopropenone (DPC). All receptors derive from a woman aged 50 to 60 with alopecia areata. Some clones in this sample may be carry-over from other donors' samples.

The sample holds many counts of this clonotype. Here the CDR3 reads CATTPSGAVGNEQFF. As DNA, the CDR3 is TGCGCCACCACACCTAGCGGGGCCGTCGGGAATGAGCAGTTCTTC. The genes are TRBV5-1 and TRBJ2-1; TRBD2 agrees at 9 bases. The V gene end was trimmed by 9 bases and the J gene end by 7 bases; junction bases not matched to a gene: 14. The V gene's germline CDR1 is SGHRS and CDR2 YFSETQ. The CDR3 has 15 residues.

This clonotype has more than one count but fewer than ten. The chain has TRBV7-7 and TRBJ2-5; D might be TRBD2 (5 bases). The germline V gene has CDR1 SSHAT and CDR2 FNYEAQ (reference sequence). This CDR3 has 14 amino acids. Trimming removed 5 bases from V and 2 bases from J, with 12 bases in between. CDR3 in DNA: TGTGCCAGCAGCCGCCGCCCGGGACAAGAGACCCAGTACTTC. Translation gives CASSRRPGQETQYF.

This clonotype was seen more than once but under ten times. The chain joins TRBV5-6 to TRBJ1-2; D is unclear. The CDR3 spans 11 residues. CDR1 SGHDT and CDR2 YYEEEE come from the germline V gene. V lost 6 bases and J lost 14, with 17 bases in between. The CDR3 DNA sequence: TGTGCCAGCACCACCGGCGAACCTCTTACCTTC. Amino acids: CASTTGEPLTF.

This clonotype was counted at least ten times. The chain carries TRBV19 and TRBJ1-6; no clear D gene. V dropped 6 bases and J dropped 4 bases, with 10 bases sitting between them. The CDR3 consists of 14 residues. Germline V lookup: CDR1 LNHDA, CDR2 SQIVND (reference sequence). Here the CDR3 DNA reads TGTGCCAGTAGACCTCCGGCATATAATTCACCCCTCCACTTT. It specifies CASRPPAYNSPLHF. Full variable domain (remainder filled in from reference TRBV19 and TRBJ1-6): DGGITQSPKYLFRKEGQNVTLSCEQNLNHDAMYWYRQDPGQGLRLIYYSQIVNDFQKGDIAEGYSVSREKKESFPLTVTSAQKNPTAFYLCASRPPAYNSPLHFGNGTRLTVT.

This clonotype came up a few times. The V and J genes are TRBV2 and TRBJ1-2, with 8 positions matching TRBD1. Trimming at V came to 5 bases and at J to 7 bases, leaving 12 bases not matched to a gene. Germline CDR1 is SNHLY and CDR2 is FYNNEI. The length of the CDR3 is 15 residues. The CDR3 is CASSFSGQGATGYTF. The CDR3 DNA reads as TGTGCCAGCAGTTTTTCGGGGCAGGGGGCGACTGGCTACACCTTC.

This clonotype was counted many times. This rearrangement joins TRBV16 to TRBJ1-5, with D possibly matching TRBD1 (5 bases). The CDR3 has 14 residues. Looked up from germline, CDR1 is KGHSY and CDR2 is FQNENV. The V end lost 4 bases, the J end lost 7 bases, and 14 bases lay between the germline ends. For the CDR3, the DNA is TGTGCCAGCAGCCCTAGCTGGGGCTACCAGCCCCAGCATTTT. It encodes CASSPSWGYQPQHF.

The chain employs TRBV3-1 and TRBJ2-3; D ambiguous. V lost 2 bases to trimming and J lost 4 bases, with 7 bases between them. The CDR3 runs to 13 residues. The V gene's germline CDR1 is LGHDT and CDR2 YNNKEL (reference sequence). CDR3 region: CASSQPGADTQYF. The CDR3 DNA sequence: TGTGCCAGCAGCCAACCGGGCGCAGATACGCAGTATTTT.

This clonotype has a count of ten or more. The rearrangement links TRBV29-1 to TRBJ2-7, with D perhaps given as TRBD1 or TRBD2 (7 bases each). Germline V gene lookup returns CDR1 SQVTM and CDR2 ANQGSEA. Between the trimmed V and J ends, which lost 3 bases and 7 bases, there was a span of 19 bases. The CDR3 contains 14 residues. CDR3 protein: CSVDGRGGLDEQYF. The CDR3 region has the DNA TGCAGCGTTGATGGCAGGGGGGGTCTAGATGAGCAGTACTTC.

This clonotype was seen more than once but under ten times. V usage is TRBV20-1 and J usage is TRBJ2-7, with 8 nucleotides matching TRBD1. Germline V lookup: CDR1 DFQATT, CDR2 SNEGSKA (reference sequence). The V segment lost 3 bases and the J segment 7 bases; nucleotides outside the gene matches: 5. The CDR3 is 12 residues long. The CDR3 here is CSASQGAGEQYF. DNA for the CDR3: TGCAGTGCTAGTCAGGGGGCGGGAGAGCAGTACTTC.

This clonotype was detected ten times or more. The chain joins TRBV29-1 to TRBJ1-5; a possible D gene is TRBD1 (5 bases). Germline lookup yields CDR1 SQVTM and CDR2 ANQGSEA. V was clipped by 7 bases and J by 7 bases, with 14 bases between them. CDR3 length: 12 amino acids. For the CDR3, the DNA is TGCAGCGGGGGGGACCATGGGCAGCCCCAGCATTTT. Its protein is CSGGDHGQPQHF.

This clonotype was seen ten or more times. In DNA, the CDR3 is TGTGCCAGCAGTCGAGAGAACACTGAAGCTTTCTTT. It yields the protein CASSRENTEAFF. The V call is TRBV2, the J call TRBJ1-1, with D unresolved. From germline, CDR1 is SNHLY and CDR2 FYNNEI. The CDR3 has 12 residues. The V gene lost 5 bases and the J gene lost 1 base, with 5 bases spanning the gap. The full variable domain, in which reference TRBV2 and TRBJ1-1 provide the parts outside the CDR3, is EPEVTQTPSHQVTQMGQEVILRCVPISNHLYFYWYRQILGQKVEFLVSFYNNEISEKSEIFDDQFSVERPDGSNFTLKIRSTKLEDSAMYFCASSRENTEAFFGQGTRLTVV.

About this clonotype itself: This could be a read error, since a much larger clone is one nucleotide away. The chain carries TRBV4-3 and TRBJ2-3; 7 nucleotides line up with TRBD2. With 1 base clipped from V and 0 bases from J, the junction kept 4 bases outside the gene matches. The germline CDR1 and CDR2 sequences are LGHNA and YSLEER. The CDR3 contains 16 residues. CDR3 nucleotide sequence: TGCGCCAGCAGCCAAGGGAATAGCGGGAGCACAGATACGCAGTATTTT. Its translation is CASSQGNSGSTDTQYF.

This clonotype was seen ten or more times. This chain connects TRBV20-1 to TRBJ2-7; 7 positions agree with TRBD1. This CDR3 region has 12 residues. Trimming removed 4 bases from V and 2 bases from J; junction bases left unmatched: 2. CDR1 DFQATT and CDR2 SNEGSKA come from the germline V gene (reference sequence). The CDR3 reads CSATDRTYEQYF. The CDR3 region has the DNA TGCAGTGCTACGGACAGGACCTACGAGCAGTACTTC.

This clonotype appeared a single time. A read error may explain this, as a much larger clone is one base away. The chain is built from TRBV28 and TRBJ1-1; no clear D gene. Germline V lookup: CDR1 MDHEN, CDR2 SYDVKM. CDR3 length: 12 residues. The chain's CDR3 is CASSRIGTEAYF. In DNA, the CDR3 is TGTGCCAGCAGTAGGATCGGCACTGAAGCTTACTTT.